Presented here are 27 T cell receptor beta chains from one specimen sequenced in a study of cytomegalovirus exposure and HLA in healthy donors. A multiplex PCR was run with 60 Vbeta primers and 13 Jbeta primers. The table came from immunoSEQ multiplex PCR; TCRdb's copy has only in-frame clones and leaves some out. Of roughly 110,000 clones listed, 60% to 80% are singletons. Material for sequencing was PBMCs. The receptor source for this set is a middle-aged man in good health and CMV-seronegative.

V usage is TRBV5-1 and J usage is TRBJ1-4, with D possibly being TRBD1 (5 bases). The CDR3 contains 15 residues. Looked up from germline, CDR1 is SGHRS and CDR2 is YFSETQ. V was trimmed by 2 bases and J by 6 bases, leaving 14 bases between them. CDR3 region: CASSFQGSRDEKLFF. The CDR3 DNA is TGCGCCAGCAGCTTCCAGGGATCAAGAGATGAAAAACTGTTTTTT.

CDR3 DNA: TGCGCCAGCAGCCAAACCAGACTAGCGGGGGGTCGTAACACCGGGGAGCTGTTTTTT. Translated: CASSQTRLAGGRNTGELFF. J is TRBJ2-2 and V is TRBV4-1; TRBD2 aligns across 13 bases. This CDR3 is built from 19 residues. Germline CDR1 is MGHRA and CDR2 is YSYEKL. With V trimmed by 2 bases and J by 2 bases, 8 bases remained unmatched.

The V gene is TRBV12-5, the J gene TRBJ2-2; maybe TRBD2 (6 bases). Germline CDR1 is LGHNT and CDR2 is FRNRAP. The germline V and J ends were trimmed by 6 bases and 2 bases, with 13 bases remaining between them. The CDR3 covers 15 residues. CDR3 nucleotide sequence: TGTGCTAGTGGACCCGGGGACTTCAACACCGGGGAGCTGTTTTTT. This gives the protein CASGPGDFNTGELFF.

CDR3 sequence: CASSLALQGTTGELFF. The CDR3 region has the DNA TGCGCCAGCAGCTTGGCCCTGCAGGGGACCACCGGGGAGCTGTTTTTT. V gene TRBV5-1 combines with J gene TRBJ2-2, with a weak D call TRBD1 (6 bases). The germline CDR1 and CDR2 sequences are SGHRS and YFSETQ. Between the trimmed V and J ends, which lost 0 bases and 4 bases, there was a span of 13 bases. The CDR3 is 16 amino acids.

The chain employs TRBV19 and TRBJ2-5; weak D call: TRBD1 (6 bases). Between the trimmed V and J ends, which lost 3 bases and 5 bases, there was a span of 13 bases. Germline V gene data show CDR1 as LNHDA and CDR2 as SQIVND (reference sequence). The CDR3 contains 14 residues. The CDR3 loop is CASSIEHRAETQYF. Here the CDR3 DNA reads TGTGCCAGTAGTATCGAACACAGGGCGGAGACCCAGTACTTC. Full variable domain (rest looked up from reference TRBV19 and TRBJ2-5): DGGITQSPKYLFRKEGQNVTLSCEQNLNHDAMYWYRQDPGQGLRLIYYSQIVNDFQKGDIAEGYSVSREKKESFPLTVTSAQKNPTAFYLCASSIEHRAETQYFGPGTRLLVL.

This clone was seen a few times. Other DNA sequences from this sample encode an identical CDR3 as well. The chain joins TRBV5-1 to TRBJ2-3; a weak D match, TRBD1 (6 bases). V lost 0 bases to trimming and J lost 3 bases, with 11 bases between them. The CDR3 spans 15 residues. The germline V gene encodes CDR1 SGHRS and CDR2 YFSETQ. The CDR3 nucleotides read TGCGCCAGCAGCTTGGTACAGGGTAGTACAGATACGCAGTATTTT. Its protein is CASSLVQGSTDTQYF.

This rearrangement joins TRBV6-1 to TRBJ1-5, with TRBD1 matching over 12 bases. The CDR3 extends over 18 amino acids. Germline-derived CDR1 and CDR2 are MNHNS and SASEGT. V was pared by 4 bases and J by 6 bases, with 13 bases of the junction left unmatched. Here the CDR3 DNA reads TGTGCCAGCAGTGCCCCCGGGACAGGGGGCGTTATTGGTCAGCCCCAGCATTTT. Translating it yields CASSAPGTGGVIGQPQHF.

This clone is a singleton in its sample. CDR3 DNA: TGTGCCAGCAGCTTAGTTATCCAGGCCTTTCGTAACACCGGGGAGCTGTTTTTT. Translated: CASSLVIQAFRNTGELFF. The gene calls are TRBV7-2 and TRBJ2-2; D remains unclear. The CDR3 sequence is 18 residues long. Germline loops: CDR1 SGHTA, CDR2 FQGNSA. V was trimmed by 1 base and J by 2 bases, leaving 17 bases between them.

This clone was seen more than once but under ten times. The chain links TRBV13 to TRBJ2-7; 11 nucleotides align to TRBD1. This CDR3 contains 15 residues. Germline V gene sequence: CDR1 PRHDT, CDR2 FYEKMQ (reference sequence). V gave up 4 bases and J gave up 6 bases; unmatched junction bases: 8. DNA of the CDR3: TGTGCCAGCAGCTGGGGACAGGGGGGTCGAGTCGAGCAGTACTTC. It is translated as CASSWGQGGRVEQYF.

As DNA, the CDR3 is TGCGCCAGCAGTGAGTCGCGGGACGGTCACTCTAACTATGGCTACACCTTC. Its protein product is CASSESRDGHSNYGYTF. V and J are TRBV10-2 and TRBJ1-2, with a tentative D call TRBD1 (5 bases). The CDR3 runs 17 residues. With 0 bases removed from V and 0 bases from J, the gap between germline ends came to 14 bases. The germline V gene encodes CDR1 WSHSY and CDR2 SAAADI.

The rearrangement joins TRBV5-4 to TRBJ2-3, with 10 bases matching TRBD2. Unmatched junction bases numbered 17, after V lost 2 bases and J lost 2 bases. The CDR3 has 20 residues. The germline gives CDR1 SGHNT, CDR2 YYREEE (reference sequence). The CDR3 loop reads CASSFGVSGGRNPFTDTQYF. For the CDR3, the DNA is TGTGCCAGCAGCTTTGGGGTTAGCGGGGGGAGGAACCCCTTCACAGATACGCAGTATTTT.

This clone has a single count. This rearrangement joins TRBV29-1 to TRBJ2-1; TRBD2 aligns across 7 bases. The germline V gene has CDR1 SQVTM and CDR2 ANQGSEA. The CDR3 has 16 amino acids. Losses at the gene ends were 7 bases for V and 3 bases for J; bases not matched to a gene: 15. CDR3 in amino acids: CSAPGAQRGLYNEQFF. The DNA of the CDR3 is TGCAGCGCCCCCGGGGCCCAGCGGGGACTCTACAATGAGCAGTTCTTC.

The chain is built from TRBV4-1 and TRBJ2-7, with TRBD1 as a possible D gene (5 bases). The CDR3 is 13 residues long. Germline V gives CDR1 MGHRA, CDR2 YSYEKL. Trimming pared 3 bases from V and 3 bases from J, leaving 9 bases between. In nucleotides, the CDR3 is TGCGCCAGCAGCCACCTCGACAGCTACGAGCAGTACTTC. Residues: CASSHLDSYEQYF.

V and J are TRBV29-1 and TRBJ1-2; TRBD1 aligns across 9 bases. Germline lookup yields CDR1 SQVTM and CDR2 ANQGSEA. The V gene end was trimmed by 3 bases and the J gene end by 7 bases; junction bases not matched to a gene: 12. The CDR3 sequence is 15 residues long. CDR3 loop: CSVEQWGQGRLGYTF. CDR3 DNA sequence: TGCAGCGTTGAGCAATGGGGACAGGGAAGGCTTGGCTACACCTTC.

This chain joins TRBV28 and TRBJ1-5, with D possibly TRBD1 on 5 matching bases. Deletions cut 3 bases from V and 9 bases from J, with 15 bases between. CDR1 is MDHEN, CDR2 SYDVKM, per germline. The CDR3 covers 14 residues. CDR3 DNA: TGTGCCAGCAGTTTCGGGCCCTCAAGGGGGCCCCAGCATTTT. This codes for CASSFGPSRGPQHF.

As DNA, the CDR3 is TGTGCCAGCAGCACGGGACAGGGGTATGGCTACACCTTC. Residues: CASSTGQGYGYTF. The J gene is TRBJ1-2, the V gene TRBV7-9, with TRBD1 matching over 10 bases. The CDR3 contains 13 residues. Germline V gene data show CDR1 as SEHNR and CDR2 as FQNEAQ (reference sequence). J lost 5 bases, V lost 5 bases, and 2 bases had no gene match.

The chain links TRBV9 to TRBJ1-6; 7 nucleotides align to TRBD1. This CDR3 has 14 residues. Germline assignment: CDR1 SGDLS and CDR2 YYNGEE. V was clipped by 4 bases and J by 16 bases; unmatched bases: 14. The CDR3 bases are TGTGCCAGCAGCCCAGGGGTGGGACAGCCCCTACTCCACTTT. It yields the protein CASSPGVGQPLLHF.

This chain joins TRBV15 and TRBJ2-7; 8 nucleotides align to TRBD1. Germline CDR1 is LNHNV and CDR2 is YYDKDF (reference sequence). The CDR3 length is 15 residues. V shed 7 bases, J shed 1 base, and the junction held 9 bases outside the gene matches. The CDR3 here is CATNKTGAASYEQYF. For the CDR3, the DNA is TGTGCCACCAATAAGACAGGGGCAGCGTCCTACGAGCAGTACTTC. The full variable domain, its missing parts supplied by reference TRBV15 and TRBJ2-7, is DAMVIQNPRYQVTQFGKPVTLSCSQTLNHNVMYWYQQKSSQAPKLLFHYYDKDFNNEADTPDNFQSRRPNTSFCFLDIRSPGLGDTAMYLCATNKTGAASYEQYFGPGTRLTVT.

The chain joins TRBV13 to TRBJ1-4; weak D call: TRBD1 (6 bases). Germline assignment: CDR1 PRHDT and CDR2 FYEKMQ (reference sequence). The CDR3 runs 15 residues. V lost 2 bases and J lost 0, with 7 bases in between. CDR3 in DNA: TGTGCCAGCAGCTTATCAGGGGCAACTAATGAAAAACTGTTTTTT. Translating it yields CASSLSGATNEKLFF.

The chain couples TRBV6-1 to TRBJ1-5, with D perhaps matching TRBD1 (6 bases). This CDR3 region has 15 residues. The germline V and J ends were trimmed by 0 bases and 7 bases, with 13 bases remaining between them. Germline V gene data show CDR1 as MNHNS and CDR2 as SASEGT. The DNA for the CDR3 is TGTGCCAGCAGTGAAGCGTCCAGGGGCGGCCAGCCCCAGCATTTT. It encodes CASSEASRGGQPQHF.

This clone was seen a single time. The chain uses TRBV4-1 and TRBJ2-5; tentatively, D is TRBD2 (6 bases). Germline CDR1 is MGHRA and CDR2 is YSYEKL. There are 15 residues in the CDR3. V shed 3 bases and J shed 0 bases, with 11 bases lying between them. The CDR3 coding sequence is TGCGCCAGCAGCCATGATAGGACTAACCAAGAGACCCAGTACTTC. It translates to CASSHDRTNQETQYF.

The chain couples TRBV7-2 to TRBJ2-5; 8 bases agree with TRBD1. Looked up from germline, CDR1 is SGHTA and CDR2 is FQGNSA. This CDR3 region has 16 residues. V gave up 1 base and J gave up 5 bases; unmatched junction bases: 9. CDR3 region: CASSLVFSNRGETQYF. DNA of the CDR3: TGTGCCAGCAGCTTAGTCTTCTCGAACAGGGGGGAGACCCAGTACTTC.

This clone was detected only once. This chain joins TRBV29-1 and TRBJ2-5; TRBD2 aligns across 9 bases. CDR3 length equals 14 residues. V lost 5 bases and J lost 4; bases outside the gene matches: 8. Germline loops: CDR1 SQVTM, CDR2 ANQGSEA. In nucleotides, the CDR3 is TGCAGCGTTAGAAGCGGGGGGCCGAGAGAGACCCAGTACTTC. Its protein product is CSVRSGGPRETQYF.

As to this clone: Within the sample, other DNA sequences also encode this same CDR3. The CDR3 loop reads CASSHGTGGNTEAFF. CDR3 sequence (DNA): TGTGCCAGCTCACACGGGACAGGGGGGAACACTGAAGCTTTCTTT. The chain is built from TRBV18 and TRBJ1-1, with 11 bases fitting TRBD1. Germline V lookup: CDR1 KGHSH, CDR2 LQKENI. The J segment lost 1 base and the V segment lost 4 bases, leaving 2 bases of the junction unmatched. The CDR3 loop spans 15 amino acids. Full variable domain (remainder filled in from reference TRBV18 and TRBJ1-1): NAGVMQNPRHLVRRRGQEARLRCSPMKGHSHVYWYRQLPEEGLKFMVYLQKENIIDESGMPKERFSAEFPKEGPSILRIQQVVRGDSAAYFCASSHGTGGNTEAFFGQGTRLTVV.

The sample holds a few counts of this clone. The CDR3 protein is CASSSAGARSIAEAFF. For the CDR3, the DNA is TGTGCCAGCAGCTCCGCAGGGGCGCGCTCTATTGCTGAAGCTTTCTTT. This chain links TRBV11-2 with TRBJ1-1; a possible D gene is TRBD1 (6 bases). The CDR3 runs to 16 residues. V was clipped by 4 bases and J by 6 bases, with 21 bases between them. The germline CDR1 and CDR2 sequences are SGHAT and FQNNGV.

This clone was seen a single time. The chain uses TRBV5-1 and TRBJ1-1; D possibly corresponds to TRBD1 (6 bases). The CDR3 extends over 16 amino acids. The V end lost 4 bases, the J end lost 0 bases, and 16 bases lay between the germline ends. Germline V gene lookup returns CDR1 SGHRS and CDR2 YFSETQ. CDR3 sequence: CASSPLGTGMNTEAFF. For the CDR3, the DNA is TGCGCCAGCAGCCCCCTCGGCACAGGGATGAACACTGAAGCTTTCTTT.

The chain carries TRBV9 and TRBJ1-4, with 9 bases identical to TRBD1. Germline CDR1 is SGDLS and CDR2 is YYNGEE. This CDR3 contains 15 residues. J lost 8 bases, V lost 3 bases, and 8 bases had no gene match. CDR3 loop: CASSAEDRGWEKLFF. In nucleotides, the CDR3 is TGTGCCAGCAGCGCCGAGGACAGGGGTTGGGAAAAACTGTTTTTT.